These 8 T cell receptor beta chains were all obtained from the same sample, sequenced in a study of cytomegalovirus exposure and HLA in healthy donors. The PCR ran on 60 Vbeta and 13 Jbeta primers. Assay used: immunoSEQ multiplex PCR; TCRdb lists only in-frame clones, some missing. This table holds about 170,000 clones, roughly 70% found once. Sequencing was carried out using PBMCs. The receptors come from a woman in her late teens or twenties in good health and CMV-seropositive.

This rearrangement joins TRBV14 to TRBJ2-3; no clear D gene. V shed 3 bases and J shed 7 bases, with 17 bases lying between them. The CDR3 totals 15 residues. Germline lookup yields CDR1 SGHDN and CDR2 FVKESK. In DNA form, the CDR3 reads TGTGCCAGCAGCCATCAGAGGCTATCTCTCAATACGCAGTATTTT. Translated: CASSHQRLSLNTQYF.

The chain is built from TRBV9 and TRBJ1-1; D is possibly TRBD1 (5 bases). V was shortened by 0 bases and J by 5 bases, with 14 bases between the two germline ends. The germline gives CDR1 SGDLS, CDR2 YYNGEE. CDR3 length: 15 residues. Written as DNA, the CDR3 is TGTGCCAGCAGCGTAGGTGGGGTCGGGGGTACTGAAGCTTTCTTT. As protein: CASSVGGVGGTEAFF.

The V call is TRBV6-6, the J call TRBJ2-7; 8 nucleotides match TRBD1. The ends lost 6 bases at V and 5 bases at J; junction bases unmatched: 3. The CDR3 loop spans 12 amino acids. Per the germline V gene, CDR1 is MNHNY and CDR2 is SVGAGI (reference sequence). The CDR3 sequence is CASSGQGDEQYF. CDR3 nucleotides: TGTGCCAGCAGCGGACAGGGCGACGAGCAGTACTTC.

The genes are TRBV28 and TRBJ1-1; no firm D call. The germline V and J ends were trimmed by 4 bases and 10 bases, with 19 bases remaining between them. Germline V gene lookup returns CDR1 MDHEN and CDR2 SYDVKM. The CDR3 has 14 amino acids. The CDR3 nucleotides are TGTGCCAGCAGTTCCGGGTCCCTCACCCTTGGAGCTTTCTTT. This encodes CASSSGSLTLGAFF.

This sequence joins TRBV11-2 and TRBJ2-1; a possible D gene is TRBD2 (7 bases). This CDR3 comprises 16 residues. Trimming took 2 bases from V and 2 from J, leaving 13 bases between them. Looked up from germline, CDR1 is SGHAT and CDR2 is FQNNGV. The CDR3 region is CASSLRGGHPYNEQFF. CDR3 DNA: TGTGCCAGCAGCTTAAGGGGGGGCCATCCCTACAATGAGCAGTTCTTC.

The chain employs TRBV4-3 and TRBJ2-7, with TRBD1 matching over 11 bases. Unmatched junction bases numbered 4, after V lost 0 bases and J lost 3 bases. This CDR3 is built from 16 residues. Germline CDR1 LGHNA, CDR2 YSLEER. The CDR3 sequence is CASSQDGGQGVYEQYF. CDR3 nucleotide sequence: TGCGCCAGCAGCCAAGATGGGGGACAGGGGGTCTACGAGCAGTACTTC.

The CDR3 nucleotides read TGTGCCAGCAGCAAAGCTACAGGGGTGGACTATGGCTACACCTTC. The encoded protein is CASSKATGVDYGYTF. The chain employs TRBV21-1 and TRBJ1-2; the table's D call, TRBD1, has no DNA check behind it. TRBV21-1 counts as a pseudogene. The CDR3 has 15 residues.

CDR3 DNA: TGTGCCAGCAGACCCGCAGGGGGCAGAGAGACCCAGTACTTC. The encoded protein is CASRPAGGRETQYF. The gene calls are TRBV6-5 and TRBJ2-5; 8 nucleotides match TRBD1. CDR1 and CDR2 (germline): MNHEY, SVGAGI. With 6 bases clipped from V and 4 bases from J, the junction kept 7 bases outside the gene matches. This CDR3 spans 14 amino acids.